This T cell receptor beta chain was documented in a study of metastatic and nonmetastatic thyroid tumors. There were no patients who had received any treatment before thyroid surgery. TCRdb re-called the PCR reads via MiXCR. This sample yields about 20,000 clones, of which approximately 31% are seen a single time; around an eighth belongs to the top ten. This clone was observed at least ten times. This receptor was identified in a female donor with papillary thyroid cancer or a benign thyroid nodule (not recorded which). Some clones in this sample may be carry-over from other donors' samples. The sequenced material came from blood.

CDR3 loop: CASSPPGVEDTQYF. The CDR3 region has the DNA TGTGCCAGCTCACCACCGGGGGTTGAAGATACGCAGTATTTT. The chain recombines TRBV18 with TRBJ2-3; either TRBD1 or TRBD2 may fit D (5 bases each). In germline, CDR1 is KGHSH, CDR2 LQKENI. Trimming took 0 bases from V and 5 from J, leaving 9 bases between them. This CDR3 comprises 14 residues.